Below are 15 T cell receptor beta chains sequenced from a single sample in a study of OX40 agonist ivuxolimab in advanced cancers. The data were produced by immunoSEQ multiplex PCR, yet TCRdb's version contains in-frame clones alone and is incomplete. The repertoire holds roughly 62,000 clones, approximately 91% seen once, with about 3.8% in the top ten. This sample comprised CD4+ or CD8+ T cells sorted from blood, obtained in a trial of the OX40 agonist ivuxolimab. The receptors were sampled from an adult with an advanced solid tumor such as melanoma, head and neck, liver or kidney cancer.

CDR3 DNA sequence: TGCGCCAGCAGCTTGGGACTAGACGGCAATGAGCAGTTCTTC. Its protein is CASSLGLDGNEQFF. This rearrangement joins TRBV5-1 to TRBJ2-1; TRBD2 might be the D (6 bases). Trimming shortened V by 0 bases and J by 6 bases, and 10 bases separated the two germline ends. Germline loops: CDR1 SGHRS, CDR2 YFSETQ. CDR3 length equals 14 residues.

This chain joins TRBV5-4 and TRBJ2-1; D might be TRBD1 (7 bases). The CDR3 consists of 11 residues. V lost 4 bases, J lost 10 bases, and 9 bases lay in between. Germline CDR1 is SGHNT and CDR2 is YYREEE (reference sequence). The CDR3 region has the DNA TGTGCCAGCAGCCCAGGGGGGGAGCAGTTCTTC. This codes for CASSPGGEQFF.

This sequence joins TRBV7-9 and TRBJ2-7; 10 positions agree with TRBD1. CDR1 SEHNR and CDR2 FQNEAQ come from the germline V gene (reference sequence). The CDR3 runs 17 residues. J gave up 5 bases and V 4 bases, and 14 bases lay outside the gene matches. The CDR3 nucleotides are TGTGCCAGCAGCTCTATAAGGGGGACAGGGGAAGCCCACGAGCAGTACTTC. Protein: CASSSIRGTGEAHEQYF.

The chain recombines TRBV27 with TRBJ2-5; perhaps TRBD2 as D (6 bases). The DNA end is a closer match to TRBJ2-7, so the J assignment may be wrong. The CDR3 is 14 residues long. The germline V gene has CDR1 MNHEY and CDR2 SMNVEV (reference sequence). The CDR3: CASSLGGNSYEQYF. CDR3 nucleotides: TGTGCCAGCAGTTTAGGAGGGAACTCCTACGAGCAGTACTTC.

This rearrangement joins TRBV6-5 to TRBJ2-1; D possibly matches TRBD1 or TRBD2 (5 bases each). Trimming removed 6 bases from V and 0 bases from J, with 9 bases in between. This CDR3 has 14 amino acids. Germline V gives CDR1 MNHEY, CDR2 SVGAGI. CDR3 nucleotide sequence: TGTGCCAGCAGCTCAGGGAGCTCCTACAATGAGCAGTTCTTC. Translating gives CASSSGSSYNEQFF.

The V call is TRBV4-2, the J call TRBJ2-3, with D hard to call. In germline, CDR1 is LGHNA, CDR2 YNFKEQ. The V end was cut by 0 bases, the J end by 2 bases, with 6 bases between. This CDR3 is built from 14 residues. This chain's CDR3 is CASSQEGNTDTQYF. The CDR3 DNA reads TGTGCCAGCAGCCAAGAAGGAAACACAGATACGCAGTATTTT.

This rearrangement joins TRBV9 to TRBJ2-5; 8 nucleotides agree with TRBD2. This CDR3 is 15 amino acids long. Germline CDR1 SGDLS, CDR2 YYNGEE. With 3 bases clipped from V and 5 bases from J, the junction kept 9 bases outside the gene matches. As DNA, the CDR3 is TGTGCCAGCAGCGATGGACTAGCTGGAGCGGAGACCCAGTACTTC. It yields the protein CASSDGLAGAETQYF.

CDR3 nucleotides: TGTGCCACTTCGGGACAGGGGGTTTTTGGGGCCAACGTCCTGACTTTC. Amino acids: CATSGQGVFGANVLTF. The chain is built from TRBV2 and TRBJ2-6; 11 bases fit TRBD1. V lost 10 bases, J lost 3 bases, and 8 bases stayed unmatched. The CDR3 length is 16 residues. Germline V lookup: CDR1 SNHLY, CDR2 FYNNEI.

V and J are TRBV5-4 and TRBJ2-7; the match to TRBD2 covers 8 bases. Germline values: CDR1 SGHNT, CDR2 YYREEE (reference sequence). Trimming cost V 4 bases and J 6 bases; bases outside gene matches: 3. CDR3 length equals 12 residues. The CDR3 reads CASSPGGAEQYF. The CDR3, as DNA: TGTGCCAGCAGCCCGGGAGGGGCCGAGCAGTACTTC.

The genes are TRBV6-5 and TRBJ2-7, with D unclear. Per germline, CDR1 MNHEY and CDR2 SVGAGI. This CDR3 comprises 15 residues. Trimming stripped 8 bases from V and 4 bases from J, with 21 bases between. The CDR3 spells CASVFRAGANYEQYF. The CDR3 DNA reads as TGTGCCAGCGTCTTTAGGGCAGGAGCTAATTACGAGCAGTACTTC.

The chain couples TRBV19 to TRBJ1-5, with D unclear. Germline values: CDR1 LNHDA, CDR2 SQIVND (reference sequence). V shed 7 bases and J shed 4 bases, with 11 bases lying between them. The CDR3 is 13 amino acids. CDR3 sequence reads: CASTSEFNQPQHF. CDR3 bases: TGTGCCAGTACCTCAGAATTTAATCAGCCCCAGCATTTT. Drawing the rest from reference TRBV19 and TRBJ1-5, the complete variable domain is DGGITQSPKYLFRKEGQNVTLSCEQNLNHDAMYWYRQDPGQGLRLIYYSQIVNDFQKGDIAEGYSVSREKKESFPLTVTSAQKNPTAFYLCASTSEFNQPQHFGDGTRLSIL.

In its sample, this clone was seen once. This chain links TRBV2 with TRBJ1-2; no clear D gene. The germline V and J ends were trimmed by 7 bases and 5 bases, with 17 bases remaining between them. Looked up from germline, CDR1 is SNHLY and CDR2 is FYNNEI. This CDR3 has 14 amino acids. CDR3 sequence (DNA): TGTGCCAGCATGGGGATAGGGTATTCTTATGGCTACACCTTC. It is translated as CASMGIGYSYGYTF.

The CDR3 here is CASRQDIQNTGELFF. The CDR3 DNA reads TGTGCCAGCAGGCAGGACATACAGAACACCGGGGAGCTGTTTTTT. The chain couples TRBV6-1 to TRBJ2-2; D perhaps matches TRBD1 (5 bases). The CDR3 is 15 amino acids. Trimming removed 6 bases from V and 1 base from J, with 12 bases in between. Germline V CDR1 and CDR2: MNHNS, SASEGT.

Comment on this clone: An end of the junction does not agree with germline; a read error may underlie this. The chain joins TRBV19 to TRBJ2-7; weak D call: TRBD1 (5 bases). This CDR3 has 11 residues. Per germline, CDR1 LNHDA and CDR2 SQIVND (reference sequence). CDR3 protein: CASSIEDSFHF. The CDR3, as DNA: TGTGCCAGTAGTATAGAAGACAGCTTCCACTTC.

The chain combines TRBV4-2 with TRBJ2-7, with 12 bases identical to TRBD1. The CDR3 is 15 amino acids. Germline V gene data show CDR1 as LGHNA and CDR2 as YNFKEQ. The trim removed 3 bases at V and 6 bases at J, leaving 6 bases unmatched. CDR3 sequence reads: CASSQGDRGRAEQYF. The CDR3, as DNA: TGTGCCAGCAGCCAGGGGGACAGGGGGCGCGCCGAGCAGTACTTC.